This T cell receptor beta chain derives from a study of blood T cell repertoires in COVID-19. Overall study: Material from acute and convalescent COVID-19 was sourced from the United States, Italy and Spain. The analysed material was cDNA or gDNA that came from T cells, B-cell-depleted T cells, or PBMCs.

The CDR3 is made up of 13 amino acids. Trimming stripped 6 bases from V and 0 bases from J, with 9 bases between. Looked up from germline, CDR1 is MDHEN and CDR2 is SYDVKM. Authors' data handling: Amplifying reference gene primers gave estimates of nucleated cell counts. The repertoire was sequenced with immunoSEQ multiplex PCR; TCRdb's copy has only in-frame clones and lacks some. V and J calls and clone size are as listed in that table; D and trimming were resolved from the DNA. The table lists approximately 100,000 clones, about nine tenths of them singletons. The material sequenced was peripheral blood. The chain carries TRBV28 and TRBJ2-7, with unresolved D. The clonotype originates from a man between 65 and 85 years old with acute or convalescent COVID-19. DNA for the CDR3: TGTGCCAGCAGAAGCCTGAACTCCTACGAGCAGTACTTC. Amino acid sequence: CASRSLNSYEQYF.